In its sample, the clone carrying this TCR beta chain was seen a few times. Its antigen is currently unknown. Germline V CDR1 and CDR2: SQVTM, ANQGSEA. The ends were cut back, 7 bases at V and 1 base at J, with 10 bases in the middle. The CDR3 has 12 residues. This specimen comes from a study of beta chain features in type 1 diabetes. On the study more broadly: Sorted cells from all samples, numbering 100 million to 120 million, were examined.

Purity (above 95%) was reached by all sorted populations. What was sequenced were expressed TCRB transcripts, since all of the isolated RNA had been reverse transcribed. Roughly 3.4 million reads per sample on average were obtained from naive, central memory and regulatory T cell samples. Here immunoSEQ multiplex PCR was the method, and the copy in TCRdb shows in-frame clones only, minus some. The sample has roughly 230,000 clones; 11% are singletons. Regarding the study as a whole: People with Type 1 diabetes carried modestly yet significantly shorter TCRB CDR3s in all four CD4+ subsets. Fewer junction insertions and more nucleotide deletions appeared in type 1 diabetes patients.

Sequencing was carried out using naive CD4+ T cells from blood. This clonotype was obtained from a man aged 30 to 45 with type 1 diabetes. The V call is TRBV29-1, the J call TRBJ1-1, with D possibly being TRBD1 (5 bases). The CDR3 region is CSGGGGNTEAFF. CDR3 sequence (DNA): TGCAGCGGTGGGGGAGGGAACACTGAAGCTTTCTTT.